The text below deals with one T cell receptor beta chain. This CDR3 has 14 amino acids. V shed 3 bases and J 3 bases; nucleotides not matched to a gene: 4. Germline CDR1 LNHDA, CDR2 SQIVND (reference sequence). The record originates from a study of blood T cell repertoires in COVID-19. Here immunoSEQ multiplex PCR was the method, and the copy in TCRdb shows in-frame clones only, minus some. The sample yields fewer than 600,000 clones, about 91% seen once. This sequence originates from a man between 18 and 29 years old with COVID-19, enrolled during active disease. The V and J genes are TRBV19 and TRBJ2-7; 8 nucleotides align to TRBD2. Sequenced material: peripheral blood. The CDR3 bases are TGTGCCAGTAGTATCCAGGCGGGGGGCTACGAGCAGTACTTC. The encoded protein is CASSIQAGGYEQYF. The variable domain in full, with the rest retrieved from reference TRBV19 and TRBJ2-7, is DGGITQSPKYLFRKEGQNVTLSCEQNLNHDAMYWYRQDPGQGLRLIYYSQIVNDFQKGDIAEGYSVSREKKESFPLTVTSAQKNPTAFYLCASSIQAGGYEQYFGPGTRLTVT.